This T cell receptor beta chain was profiled in a study of metastatic and nonmetastatic thyroid tumors. Overall study context: Where malignant and benign thyroid patients were concerned, repertoires were compared across blood and tumor or nodule tissue.

General study findings and limits: A significant increase in TCR beta diversity was reportedly seen in malignant thyroid tumors relative to benign nodules, in blood and tumor.

How the authors handled the data: A distant-metastasis classifier for papillary thyroid cancer was built using CDR3 differences across clinicopathological groups. TCRdb reanalyzed the PCR reads via MiXCR. The V and J calls were not made by the authors but by TCRdb's processing. In the table there are some 15,000 clones, approximately 3.8% of which are singletons. Comments on this clone: The antigen is not known.

CDR1 is LNHNV, CDR2 YYDKDF, per germline (reference sequence). Trimming stripped 7 bases from V and 2 bases from J, with 14 bases between. The CDR3 sequence is 14 residues long. Thyroid surgery was preceded by no treatment in any patient. The sample consisted of tumor tissue. The receptor comes from a female donor with papillary thyroid cancer or a benign thyroid nodule (not recorded which). Some clones in this sample may be carry-over from other donors' samples. The genes are TRBV15 and TRBJ1-1; D remains ambiguous. The CDR3 region has the DNA TGTGCCACCATCGGCGGAGGATTAAACACTGAAGCTTTCTTT. It translates to CATIGGGLNTEAFF.